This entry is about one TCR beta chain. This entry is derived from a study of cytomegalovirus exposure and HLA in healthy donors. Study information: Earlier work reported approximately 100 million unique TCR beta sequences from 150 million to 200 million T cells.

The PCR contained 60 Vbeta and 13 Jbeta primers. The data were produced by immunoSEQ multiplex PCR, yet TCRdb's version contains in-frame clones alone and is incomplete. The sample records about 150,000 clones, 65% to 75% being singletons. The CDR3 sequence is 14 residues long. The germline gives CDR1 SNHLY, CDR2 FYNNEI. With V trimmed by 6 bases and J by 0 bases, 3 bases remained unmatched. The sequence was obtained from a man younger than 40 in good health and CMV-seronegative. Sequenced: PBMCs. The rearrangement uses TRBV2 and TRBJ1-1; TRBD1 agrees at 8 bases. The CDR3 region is CASRDRALNTEAFF. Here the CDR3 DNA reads TGTGCCAGCAGGGACAGGGCCTTGAACACTGAAGCTTTCTTT.